Below, 5 T cell receptor beta chains from the same sample are listed, as sequenced in a study of T-cell memory formation after mild COVID-19. Using its own MiXCR run on the 5' RACE reads, TCRdb lists one record per CDR3 protein. The sample has about 340,000 distinct CDR3 sequences; 10% to 15% are singletons. The sample consisted of PBMCs or a T cell subset sorted from them (not recorded which). The receptors originated from a man between 18 and 29 years old who had mild COVID-19 (a few samples of this study predate the infection). Cell type and time point are not known.

This clonotype has more than one count but fewer than ten. The chain is built from TRBV5-4 and TRBJ2-1; D unclear. This CDR3 is 13 amino acids long. The V end lost 2 bases, the J end lost 9 bases, and 12 bases lay between the germline ends. The germline V gene has CDR1 SGHNT and CDR2 YYREEE (reference sequence). The CDR3 reads CASSFSSSSEQFF. The CDR3 bases are TGTGCCAGCAGCTTTTCGTCAAGTAGTGAGCAGTTCTTC.

This chain connects TRBV6-5 to TRBJ2-4; D unresolved. Trimming removed 6 bases at V and 0 bases at J, with 12 bases between. Germline V lookup: CDR1 MNHEY, CDR2 SVGAGI. The length of the CDR3 is 15 residues. The DNA of the CDR3 is TGTGCCAGCAGGGACGGCTCTCTAGCCAAAAACATTCAGTACTTC. Amino acids: CASRDGSLAKNIQYF.

This rearrangement joins TRBV29-1 to TRBJ2-7; a possible D gene is TRBD2 (5 bases). The germline gives CDR1 SQVTM, CDR2 ANQGSEA. With 6 bases removed from V and 1 base from J, the gap between germline ends came to 13 bases. The CDR3 runs 13 residues. The CDR3 region is CSVGEGFSYEQYF. The CDR3 region has the DNA TGCAGCGTCGGCGAGGGATTTTCCTACGAGCAGTACTTC.

This clonotype was counted between two and nine times. The rearrangement links TRBV7-2 to TRBJ1-4; D not resolved. The germline V and J ends were trimmed by 5 bases and 4 bases, with 8 bases remaining between them. Germline CDR1 and CDR2: SGHTA and FQGNSA. CDR3 length: 13 amino acids. CDR3 bases: TGTGCCAGCAGCCGGGCCCTTAATGAAAAACTGTTTTTT. Encoded protein: CASSRALNEKLFF.

About this clonotype itself: One end of the junction does not line up with germline, which may come from a read error. The CDR3 sequence: CASSPYRVTGDLFF. The CDR3, as DNA: TGTGCCAGCAGTCCCTACAGGGTCACCGGGGATCTGTTTTTT. The chain joins TRBV28 to TRBJ2-2; the D gene is possibly TRBD1 (6 bases). CDR1 and CDR2 (germline): MDHEN, SYDVKM. CDR3 length: 14 residues.